These 15 T cell receptor beta chains were all obtained from the same sample, sequenced in a study of blood T cell repertoires in COVID-19. Using immunoSEQ multiplex PCR, the repertoire was profiled, and TCRdb retains in-frame clones only, with some absent. Among about 190,000 clones, roughly four fifths were seen once, and the ten largest hold roughly 6.1%. The sequencing sample was made of peripheral blood. These receptors came from a woman between 35 and 50 years old with acute or convalescent COVID-19.

V and J are TRBV9 and TRBJ1-2; TRBD1 matches at 8 bases. With 4 bases clipped from V and 6 bases from J, the junction kept 14 bases outside the gene matches. This CDR3 is 16 amino acids long. The germline CDR1 and CDR2 sequences are SGDLS and YYNGEE. For the CDR3, the DNA is TGTGCCAGCAGCCTCCCAATGAGGACAGGGAAGGATGGCTACACCTTC. Residues: CASSLPMRTGKDGYTF. The whole variable domain, remainder taken from reference TRBV9 and TRBJ1-2, is DSGVTQTPKHLITATGQRVTLRCSPRSGDLSVYWYQQSLDQGLQFLIQYYNGEERAKGNILERFSAQQFPDLHSELNLSSLELGDSALYFCASSLPMRTGKDGYTFGSGTRLTVV.

The chain employs TRBV7-9 and TRBJ2-5, with 7 positions matching TRBD2. This CDR3 region has 15 residues. V lost 5 bases and J lost 5; bases outside the gene matches: 11. In germline, CDR1 is SEHNR, CDR2 FQNEAQ (reference sequence). The CDR3 DNA is TGTGCCAGCAGCCGGGGAGGGCGGGGTTCGGAGACCCAGTACTTC. This encodes CASSRGGRGSETQYF. Variable domain in full (rest from reference TRBV7-9 and TRBJ2-5): DTGVSQNPRHKITKRGQNVTFRCDPISEHNRLYWYRQTLGQGPEFLTYFQNEAQLEKSRLLSDRFSAERPKGSFSTLEIQRTEQGDSAMYLCASSRGGRGSETQYFGPGTRLLVL.

The gene calls are TRBV6-6 and TRBJ2-3; TRBD2 aligns across 14 bases. Per germline, CDR1 MNHNY and CDR2 SVGAGI (reference sequence). The CDR3 loop spans 15 amino acids. V trimming: 6 bases; J trimming: 6 bases; junction bases outside the gene matches: 5. Here the CDR3 reads CASRTSGGDWDTQYF. As DNA, the CDR3 is TGTGCCAGCAGGACTAGCGGGGGGGATTGGGATACGCAGTATTTT.

The count of this clone is one. The chain joins TRBV19 to TRBJ2-1; the D is unclear. The CDR3 is 15 residues long. V was clipped by 5 bases and J by 2 bases, with 13 bases between them. Germline V gene lookup returns CDR1 LNHDA and CDR2 SQIVND (reference sequence). The CDR3 sequence is CASSSASSAYNEQFF. CDR3 DNA: TGTGCCAGTAGTTCCGCTAGTTCCGCCTACAATGAGCAGTTCTTC.

This chain connects TRBV10-3 to TRBJ2-3; 7 nucleotides match TRBD2. The CDR3 length is 17 residues. The ends lost 10 bases at V and 2 bases at J; junction bases unmatched: 18. Germline lookup yields CDR1 ENHRY and CDR2 SYGVKD. CDR3 region: CAKNTGTNVTYTDTQYF. The CDR3 DNA is TGTGCCAAAAACACCGGGACTAACGTTACCTACACAGATACGCAGTATTTT.

V and J are TRBV4-1 and TRBJ2-3; a weak D match, TRBD2 (5 bases). This CDR3 comprises 14 residues. Trimming cost V 0 bases and J 6 bases, with 10 bases left between them. From germline, CDR1 is MGHRA and CDR2 YSYEKL. The CDR3 nucleotides are TGCGCCAGCAGCCAAGATCCCACGGGGGATACGCAGTATTTT. As protein: CASSQDPTGDTQYF.

CDR3 coding DNA: TGTGCCAGCAGTTATCTTAGCGTACAAGAGACCCAGTACTTC. Translated: CASSYLSVQETQYF. The chain links TRBV6-5 to TRBJ2-5, with D possibly matching TRBD2 (5 bases). V was clipped by 3 bases and J by 2 bases, with 10 bases between them. CDR1 is MNHEY, CDR2 SVGAGI, per germline. The CDR3 spans 14 residues.

This chain connects TRBV4-2 to TRBJ2-5; a possible D gene is TRBD2 (5 bases). This CDR3 is 14 amino acids long. The V gene's germline CDR1 is LGHNA and CDR2 YNFKEQ. Trimming cost V 0 bases and J 4 bases, with 9 bases left between them. The CDR3 coding sequence is TGTGCCAGCAGCCAAGATCGAGCGGCAGAGACCCAGTACTTC. Encoded protein: CASSQDRAAETQYF.

With regard to this clone: An end of the junction differs from the germline gene, which may be a read error. This chain joins TRBV7-7 and TRBJ1-1; TRBD1 agrees at 7 bases. Germline-derived CDR1 and CDR2 are SSHAT and FNYEAQ (reference sequence). The CDR3 is 15 amino acids. CDR3 DNA sequence: TGTGCTAGCAGCTCTAGAGGGGGCTGGAACACTGAAGCTTTCTTT. This gives the protein CASSSRGGWNTEAFF.

This chain uses TRBV7-3 with TRBJ2-2; 7 bases agree with TRBD1. This CDR3 contains 16 residues. Germline trimming cut 0 bases from V and 7 bases from J; bases unmatched to any gene: 8. The germline gives CDR1 SGHTA, CDR2 FQGTGA. CDR3: CASSLTPRGSSGELFF. The DNA for the CDR3 is TGTGCCAGCAGCTTAACGCCCAGGGGGTCCAGCGGGGAGCTGTTTTTT.

V and J are TRBV7-9 and TRBJ2-2, with TRBD2 matching 7 bases. Germline V gene data show CDR1 as SEHNR and CDR2 as FQNEAQ (reference sequence). This CDR3 comprises 19 residues. The junction had 16 bases not matched to a gene; V was cut back by 0 bases and J by 6 bases. The CDR3 coding sequence is TGTGCCAGCAGCTTAGCCCTTTTACTAGCGACGGGGTCCGCCGGGGAGCTGTTTTTT. Protein: CASSLALLLATGSAGELFF.

The V gene is TRBV27, the J gene TRBJ2-1; 10 bases match TRBD2. V lost 4 bases, J lost 4 bases, and 7 bases stayed unmatched. Germline values: CDR1 MNHEY, CDR2 SMNVEV (reference sequence). The CDR3 length is 16 residues. This CDR3 reads CASSSYSSGGYNEQFF. CDR3 sequence (DNA): TGTGCCAGCAGTTCATATTCTAGCGGGGGTTACAATGAGCAGTTCTTC.

V and J are TRBV4-1 and TRBJ2-7, with 7 bases identical to TRBD2. CDR3 length: 15 residues. CDR1 and CDR2 (germline): MGHRA, YSYEKL. V was pared by 3 bases and J by 4 bases, with 9 bases of the junction left unmatched. The CDR3 region has the DNA TGCGCCAGCAGCCAGGGGGGAGGGCCTATTTACGAGCAGTACTTC. Translating gives CASSQGGGPIYEQYF.

In its sample, this clone was seen once. The gene calls are TRBV6-5 and TRBJ2-1, with TRBD2 matching 11 bases. Germline-derived CDR1 and CDR2 are MNHEY and SVGAGI. The ends lost 6 bases at V and 7 bases at J; junction bases unmatched: 8. This CDR3 is 15 amino acids long. The CDR3 sequence: CASRPLSGGANEQFF. The CDR3, as DNA: TGTGCCAGCAGGCCTCTTAGCGGGGGGGCGAATGAGCAGTTCTTC.

This chain links TRBV5-1 with TRBJ1-5; D uncertain. The CDR3 contains 15 residues. Germline CDR1 is SGHRS and CDR2 is YFSETQ. Trimming took 4 bases from V and 8 from J, leaving 19 bases between them. The CDR3: CASSPGSIPGEPQHF. The CDR3 DNA reads as TGCGCCAGCAGCCCCGGGTCTATCCCCGGAGAGCCCCAGCATTTT.